This T cell receptor beta chain was sequenced for a study of metastatic and nonmetastatic thyroid tumors. The overall study: The authors compared repertoires across blood and tumor or nodule tissue from malignant and benign thyroid patients.

The J segment lost 7 bases and the V segment lost 4 bases, leaving 6 bases of the junction unmatched. This CDR3 region has 15 residues. The V gene's germline CDR1 is SGHRS and CDR2 YFSETQ. Through MiXCR, TCRdb re-clonotyped the PCR reads. The repertoire consists of about 21,000 clones, with roughly 20% occurring once and the leading ten covering more than 9%. No treatment of any kind had been given to any patient before thyroid surgery. The chain recombines TRBV5-1 with TRBJ1-6; TRBD1 matches at 9 bases. The sequencing sample was made of tumor tissue. The sequence was obtained from a male donor with papillary thyroid cancer or a benign thyroid nodule (not recorded which). Some clones in this sample may be carry-over from other donors' samples. The CDR3 is CASSTRTGDNSPLHF. Written as DNA, the CDR3 is TGCGCCAGCAGCACCCGGACAGGGGACAATTCACCCCTCCACTTT.